One and the same sample provided the 26 T cell receptor beta chains below, sequenced in a study of shared clonotypes between healthy human individuals (dated by TCRdb to about 2020). The protocol used for the library was the immunoSEQ multiplex PCR assay. TCRdb provides this immuneACCESS table in a form limited to in-frame rearrangements. Some clones are lacking; in checked studies, under half of them reflect an unresolved V gene, and why the rest are absent is not known. The sample contains 800,000 to 1,200,000 clones, about four fifths of them found a single time. The ten top clones hold 0.5% to 0.6% of the sample. The sample consisted of memory CD4+ T cells from PBMCs. The cell subset or site label corresponds to: CD45RA-negative fraction. These receptors all stem from a man between 18 and 29 years old in good health. Some clones in this sample may be carry-over from other donors' samples.

Here the CDR3 DNA reads TGTGCCAGCAGCATCGACCAGGGCGGCGAGCAGTACTTC. The encoded protein is CASSIDQGGEQYF. The J gene is TRBJ2-7, the V gene TRBV5-4, with D perhaps matching TRBD1 (5 bases). The CDR3 runs to 13 residues. Germline values: CDR1 SGHNT, CDR2 YYREEE (reference sequence). Trimming left V 4 bases short and J 6 bases short, with 14 bases between.

The genes are TRBV2 and TRBJ2-3; D is undetermined. Trimming removed 7 bases from V and 5 bases from J, with 10 bases in between. The CDR3 is made up of 12 amino acids. The germline gives CDR1 SNHLY, CDR2 FYNNEI. The CDR3 coding sequence is TGTGCCAGCAAACCGGTAGGAGATACGCAGTATTTT. It is translated as CASKPVGDTQYF.

The chain has TRBV6-6 and TRBJ1-5; D remains ambiguous. Germline CDR1 is MNHNY and CDR2 is SVGAGI (reference sequence). This CDR3 comprises 15 residues. Deletions cut 5 bases from V and 1 base from J, with 12 bases between. CDR3 coding DNA: TGTGCCAGCAGTAAGACCTCCGAGAGCAATCAGCCCCAGCATTTT. It specifies CASSKTSESNQPQHF.

This clone has only one observation. The chain recombines TRBV28 with TRBJ2-7; TRBD1 might be the D (6 bases). The CDR3 has 14 residues. V lost 4 bases to trimming and J lost 3 bases, with 13 bases between them. CDR1 and CDR2 from the germline V gene are MDHEN and SYDVKM. CDR3 loop: CASSSFTGSYEQYF. The CDR3 DNA follows: TGTGCCAGCAGTTCCTTCACAGGGAGCTACGAGCAGTACTTC.

The chain employs TRBV6-1 and TRBJ2-7; 8 bases match TRBD2. The CDR3 contains 15 residues. The germline CDR1 and CDR2 sequences are MNHNS and SASEGT. The V and J ends lost 7 bases and 2 bases, in that order; junction bases with no gene match: 10. The CDR3 loop is CASTPSGLATYEQYF. The CDR3 coding sequence is TGTGCCAGCACCCCCTCCGGACTAGCCACCTACGAGCAGTACTTC.

The chain is built from TRBV10-2 and TRBJ2-1, with TRBD2 identical over 9 bases. Trimming took 5 bases from V and 4 from J; bases not matched to a gene: 6. The CDR3 is 15 amino acids. Per germline, CDR1 WSHSY and CDR2 SAAADI. For the CDR3, the DNA is TGCGCCAGCAGTCCCCTAGCGGGAAGTTACAATGAGCAGTTCTTC. It encodes CASSPLAGSYNEQFF.

The chain is built from TRBV28 and TRBJ1-2; D ambiguous. The germline V and J ends were trimmed by 6 bases and 8 bases, with 10 bases remaining between them. This CDR3 contains 11 residues. Germline-derived CDR1 and CDR2 are MDHEN and SYDVKM. For the CDR3, the DNA is TGTGCCAGCAGCTACGTGTTCGGCTACACCTTC. Amino acid sequence: CASSYVFGYTF.

In its sample, this clone was seen a few times. The chain employs TRBV5-4 and TRBJ2-7, with 7 bases matching TRBD2. The CDR3 has 15 residues. The J segment lost 2 bases and the V segment lost 4 bases, leaving 9 bases of the junction unmatched. Looked up from germline, CDR1 is SGHNT and CDR2 is YYREEE (reference sequence). In DNA form, the CDR3 reads TGTGCCAGCAGCCGCGTTCAGCGGGGCACCTACGAGCAGTACTTC. Residues: CASSRVQRGTYEQYF.

The genes are TRBV28 and TRBJ2-5; 7 nucleotides line up with TRBD2. The germline gives CDR1 MDHEN, CDR2 SYDVKM. The trim removed 4 bases at V and 2 bases at J, leaving 7 bases unmatched. The CDR3 covers 15 residues. CDR3 in DNA: TGTGCCAGCAGTTCATCGGGGAGGGGTCAAGAGACCCAGTACTTC. It codes for CASSSSGRGQETQYF.

The chain is built from TRBV14 and TRBJ1-1; the D is unclear. The CDR3 is 17 residues long. Germline CDR1 reads SGHDN; CDR2 reads FVKESK. V lost 0 bases and J lost 4, with 18 bases in between. The DNA for the CDR3 is TGTGCCAGCAGCCAAGATCCCCCCGGCAGTCTGTCCACTGAAGCTTTCTTT. Its translation: CASSQDPPGSLSTEAFF.

The chain employs TRBV6-6 and TRBJ1-1; TRBD1 aligns across 7 bases. The CDR3 has 15 residues. Unmatched junction bases numbered 6, after V lost 5 bases and J lost 0 bases. Germline V CDR1 and CDR2: MNHNY, SVGAGI (reference sequence). CDR3 in DNA: TGTGCCAGCAGTAAGACAGGGTCATTGAACACTGAAGCTTTCTTT. Protein sequence: CASSKTGSLNTEAFF.

The rearrangement links TRBV19 to TRBJ1-2; no reliable D call. CDR3 length equals 13 residues. The V gene lost 6 bases and the J gene lost 8 bases, with 16 bases spanning the gap. From germline, CDR1 is LNHDA and CDR2 SQIVND (reference sequence). The CDR3 DNA is TGTGCCAGTAGCCCCGACCAGGATCGAGGCTACACCTTC. Its protein is CASSPDQDRGYTF.

The gene calls are TRBV6-1 and TRBJ2-1, with 7 nucleotides matching TRBD2. The germline CDR1 and CDR2 sequences are MNHNS and SASEGT. This CDR3 has 15 amino acids. J was trimmed by 4 bases and V by 11 bases; bases with no gene match: 14. CDR3 amino acids: CAGRNTVGRYNEQFF. The CDR3 nucleotides read TGTGCCGGTCGTAATACAGTCGGGAGGTACAATGAGCAGTTCTTC.

The chain is built from TRBV15 and TRBJ1-5, with D tentatively TRBD1 (5 bases). Germline loops: CDR1 LNHNV, CDR2 YYDKDF (reference sequence). The CDR3 has 16 residues. Trimming took off 1 base at V and 2 bases at J, with 12 bases between the two ends. The DNA for the CDR3 is TGTGCCACCAGCAGAGGAGGGGTGGGGGGCAATCAGCCCCAGCATTTT. This encodes CATSRGGVGGNQPQHF.

This clone occurred a few times. J is TRBJ2-2 and V is TRBV2; D tentatively fits TRBD1 or TRBD2 (6 bases each). The CDR3 loop spans 12 amino acids. The germline gives CDR1 SNHLY, CDR2 FYNNEI. Trimming removed 7 bases at V and 7 bases at J, with 10 bases between. CDR3 sequence (DNA): TGTGCCAGCACCGGGGGCTTCGGGGAGCTGTTTTTT. This sequence encodes CASTGGFGELFF. Based on the CDR3 plus reference TRBV2 and TRBJ2-2, the full variable domain is EPEVTQTPSHQVTQMGQEVILRCVPISNHLYFYWYRQILGQKVEFLVSFYNNEISEKSEIFDDQFSVERPDGSNFTLKIRSTKLEDSAMYFCASTGGFGELFFGEGSRLTVL.

The chain carries TRBV5-1 and TRBJ2-1; tentatively, D is TRBD2 (7 bases). In germline, CDR1 is SGHRS, CDR2 YFSETQ. Trimming shortened V by 4 bases and J by 7 bases, and 24 bases separated the two germline ends. The CDR3 contains 17 residues. In nucleotides, the CDR3 is TGCGCCAGCAGCCCAAGGGTAGCGGGCAGGGGTGGTAATGAGCAGTTCTTC. The encoded protein is CASSPRVAGRGGNEQFF.

The rearrangement links TRBV5-4 to TRBJ2-7; D not certain. V was trimmed by 0 bases and J by 9 bases, leaving 10 bases between them. The CDR3 extends over 12 amino acids. Looked up from germline, CDR1 is SGHNT and CDR2 is YYREEE (reference sequence). CDR3 sequence (DNA): TGTGCCAGCAGCTTGGAGCTCCAAAGGCAGTACTTC. Its protein product is CASSLELQRQYF.

The chain employs TRBV2 and TRBJ2-5; D is uncertain. V lost 7 bases, J lost 0 bases, and 12 bases lay in between. This CDR3 is 14 amino acids long. Germline V gene sequence: CDR1 SNHLY, CDR2 FYNNEI. CDR3: CASILGPYQETQYF. The CDR3 bases are TGTGCCAGCATCTTGGGCCCGTACCAAGAGACCCAGTACTTC.

J is TRBJ2-7 and V is TRBV5-8; possibly TRBD2 for D (6 bases). Germline V CDR1 and CDR2: SGHTS, YDEGEE. V dropped 0 bases and J dropped 8 bases, with 9 bases sitting between them. This CDR3 has 12 amino acids. The CDR3, as DNA: TGTGCCAGCAGCTTGGAGCGGGCCAAGCAGTACTTC. As protein: CASSLERAKQYF.

The J gene is TRBJ1-4, the V gene TRBV10-3, with D perhaps TRBD1 (6 bases). V was clipped by 0 bases and J by 4 bases, with 9 bases between them. Germline CDR1 reads ENHRY; CDR2 reads SYGVKD. The CDR3 totals 15 residues. The CDR3, as DNA: TGTGCCATCAGTGAGTCGAGGGGGTATAATGAAAAACTGTTTTTT. Translating it yields CAISESRGYNEKLFF.

The V gene is TRBV5-1, the J gene TRBJ2-1; 9 bases are shared with TRBD2. With V trimmed by 4 bases and J by 4 bases, 6 bases remained unmatched. The CDR3 runs to 15 residues. Germline V gene lookup returns CDR1 SGHRS and CDR2 YFSETQ. CDR3 coding DNA: TGCGCCAGCAGCGAAATTAGCGGGAGTTACAATGAGCAGTTCTTC. Translating gives CASSEISGSYNEQFF.

The chain combines TRBV7-9 with TRBJ2-1; 11 bases fit TRBD1. The CDR3 contains 15 residues. The germline CDR1 and CDR2 sequences are SEHNR and FQNEAQ (reference sequence). The trim removed 7 bases at V and 10 bases at J, leaving 12 bases unmatched. CDR3 nucleotides: TGTGCCAGCACCACTATCCGGGACAGGGGGTGGGAGCAGTTCTTC. This translates into CASTTIRDRGWEQFF.

The genes are TRBV5-1 and TRBJ2-2; D possibly corresponds to TRBD1 (6 bases). This CDR3 has 14 amino acids. The ends were cut back, 4 bases at V and 4 bases at J, with 11 bases in the middle. The germline CDR1 and CDR2 sequences are SGHRS and YFSETQ. CDR3 sequence: CASSANRVTGELFF. The CDR3 nucleotides read TGCGCCAGCAGCGCCAACAGGGTCACCGGGGAGCTGTTTTTT.

This clone was recorded once. The J gene is TRBJ2-7, the V gene TRBV16; no definite D call. The V end lost 2 bases, the J end lost 5 bases, and 16 bases lay between the germline ends. The CDR3 length is 15 residues. Germline V lookup: CDR1 KGHSY, CDR2 FQNENV. The CDR3 reads CASSQQGRAWDEQYF. CDR3 in DNA: TGTGCCAGCAGCCAACAAGGACGGGCATGGGACGAGCAGTACTTC.

This clone was counted ten times or more. The chain combines TRBV28 with TRBJ1-1; D unclear. The V end lost 5 bases, the J end lost 4 bases, and 14 bases lay between the germline ends. The CDR3 covers 14 residues. CDR1 and CDR2 from the germline V gene are MDHEN and SYDVKM. CDR3 DNA: TGTGCCAGCAGTCCTGACTGGGCCGGCACTGAAGCTTTCTTT. Translated, it gives CASSPDWAGTEAFF. Combining the CDR3 with reference TRBV28 and TRBJ1-1 gives the whole variable domain DVKVTQSSRYLVKRTGEKVFLECVQDMDHENMFWYRQDPGLGLRLIYFSYDVKMKEKGDIPEGYSVSREKKERFSLILESASTNQTSMYLCASSPDWAGTEAFFGQGTRLTVV.

This clone was found a few times. The chain employs TRBV28 and TRBJ1-4, with D perhaps matching TRBD1 (5 bases). Germline CDR1 is MDHEN and CDR2 is SYDVKM. CDR3 length: 15 amino acids. Trimming left V 3 bases short and J 7 bases short, with 15 bases between. CDR3 in amino acids: CASSFDARVGEKLFF. As DNA, the CDR3 is TGTGCCAGCAGTTTCGATGCCAGGGTGGGTGAAAAACTGTTTTTT. Complete variable domain (other parts from reference TRBV28 and TRBJ1-4): DVKVTQSSRYLVKRTGEKVFLECVQDMDHENMFWYRQDPGLGLRLIYFSYDVKMKEKGDIPEGYSVSREKKERFSLILESASTNQTSMYLCASSFDARVGEKLFFGSGTQLSVL.